Detailed here is one T cell receptor beta chain. There is no known antigen for this receptor. No much larger clone exists at a distance of one base, and base qualities are not known. As encoded in the germline V gene, CDR1 is MNHEY while CDR2 is SVGAGI. The CDR3 holds 15 amino acids from the cysteine to the phenylalanine. The kept DNA is CDR3 alone, 45 bases in frame from the first base. Relative to germline, V is missing 6 bases and J is missing 3 bases, with 9 bases of the junction outside any gene match. Aliquots of approximately 460,000 cells were frozen in DMSO/FBS in liquid nitrogen, and a single aliquot per fraction was used for sequencing. All 30 patients in the study underwent endoscopy and small intestinal biopsy. Intraepithelial cells were released from biopsies by stirring for one hour at 37 degrees C in RPMI containing EGTA, MgCl2 and 1% FBS. The Qiagen DNeasy blood extraction kit was used to extract genomic DNA from the frozen unsorted cell fractions.

The library was generated by the immunoSEQ multiplex PCR assay. Using reverse primers that targeted J gene segments together with forward primers that targeted V gene segments, the TR loci were amplified in a multiplexed PCR. The Illumina HiSeq System was used to sequence the amplified CDR3 regions. Concerning the study's data processing: A nearest-neighbour algorithm merged closely related reads to remove PCR and sequencing errors and collapse data into unique sequences. Repertoires were summarised in terms of clonality and T cell density, with T cell density defined as TR molecules per amount of genomic DNA input. Public TRs were defined as CDR3 amino acid sequences in at least 80% of unsorted samples, then tested for differential abundance between coeliac and control samples. Differences in clonality and density between disease groups were tested by Kruskal-Wallis tests, followed by Dunn post-tests. TCRdb carries this immuneACCESS record with in-frame sequences only. Its versions omit some clonotypes, under half of them owing to an unresolved V gene in the studies checked, with the rest unexplained. V, J and clone size derive from that table, while D and trimming were established from the DNA sequence. The sample has 350 to 400 clones on record, about 60% of them singletons. The ten largest clones capture less than 20% of the sample.

The record originates from a study of coeliac disease (dated by TCRdb to between 2021 and 2023). About the investigation overall: Coeliac patients were categorised as having newly diagnosed active disease, refractory coeliac disease type I, or disease controlled by a gluten-free diet. TRB sequencing succeeded for samples from just over 26 subjects, including 24 paired bulk unsorted intraepithelial and lamina propria cell samples. The study applied next-generation sequencing of rearranged TRB and TRG CDR3 regions to small intestinal lymphocyte fractions from coeliac and non-coeliac patients. Because high-resolution HLA typing was not available, biased TRBV7-2 usage was queried as a proof of principle. The goal was to describe the TR repertoires of small intestinal T cells in active coeliac disease, in refractory type I coeliac disease, and in coeliac disease treated with a gluten-free diet. A total of about 30 patients took part in the full study: about 22 had serologically confirmed coeliac disease and 8 were controls with non-small intestinal disorders. What the research found in general, with its limitations: High-purity fractions were not obtained when intraepithelial cells were separated from lamina propria cells, so cross-contamination between compartments was possible. Compared with controls, active coeliac intraepithelial and lamina propria samples had TRB and TRG repertoires of lower clonality, which suggests that diverse T cells were recruited. The approach was considered by the authors to be unsuitable for unbiased detection of gliadin-specific T cells, as gliadin-specific T cells are scarce and rarely shared between patients. TRB repertoires were mostly private, with most amino acid sequences found in only one sample, and V-gene usage showed no significant difference between disease groups.

The sequence was obtained from a woman in her forties or fifties with celiac disease on a gluten-free diet. Donor details come from another sample of the same person, matched by shared clones. The chain uses TRBV6-5 and TRBJ2-3; the central 7 bases match TRBD1. Sequenced input: intraepithelial lymphocytes from the gut. The cell subset or site label for this specimen denotes: intraepithelial cell (IEC) fraction of small intestinal biopsy. The nucleotides are TGTGCCAGCAGCACTGGACAGGTGTGGACAGATACGCAGTATTTT. Its amino acids are CASSTGQVWTDTQYF.